Listed here is a single T cell receptor (beta chain). Its target is unknown. Sequencing used immunoSEQ multiplex PCR; TCRdb keeps in-frame clones, though not all of them. The data hold roughly 100,000 clones, with 93% observed a single time. CDR1 and CDR2 (germline): MGHRA, YSYEKL. Trimming removed 5 bases from V and 6 bases from J; junction bases left unmatched: 11. This CDR3 is 15 amino acids long. This specimen belongs to a study of graft-versus-host responses after intestinal transplantation. Study overall: Grafts that recipients had were multivisceral, liver-intestinal, or isolated intestinal transplants. Study results and limitations: Early post-transplant HvG declines tracked with peak circulating GvH clone levels.

The sequence came from a human donor who received an intestinal transplant. The chain recombines TRBV4-1 with TRBJ1-2, with TRBD1 matching over 8 bases. The material sequenced was unstimulated CD8+ T cells sorted from spleen or lymph node cells, taken before intestinal transplant. The CDR3 loop reads CASSSPQGAVHGYTF. The CDR3 bases are TGCGCCAGCAGCTCCCCCCAGGGGGCTGTTCATGGCTACACCTTC.